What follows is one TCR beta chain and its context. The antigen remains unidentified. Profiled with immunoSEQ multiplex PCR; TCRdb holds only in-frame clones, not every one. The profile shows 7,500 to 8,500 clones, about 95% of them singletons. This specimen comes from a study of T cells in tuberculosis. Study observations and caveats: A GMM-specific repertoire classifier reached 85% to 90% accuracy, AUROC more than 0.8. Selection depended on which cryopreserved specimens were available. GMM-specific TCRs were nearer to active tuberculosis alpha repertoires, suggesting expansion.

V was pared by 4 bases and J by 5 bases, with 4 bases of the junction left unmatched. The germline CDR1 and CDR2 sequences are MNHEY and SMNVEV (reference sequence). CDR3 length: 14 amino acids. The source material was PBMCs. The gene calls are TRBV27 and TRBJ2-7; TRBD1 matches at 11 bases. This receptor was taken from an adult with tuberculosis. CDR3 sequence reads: CASSWGQGVHEQYF. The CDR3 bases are TGTGCCAGCAGTTGGGGACAGGGGGTCCACGAGCAGTACTTC.